The following is a T cell receptor (beta chain) sequence with its context. Germline V gene lookup returns CDR1 SGHKS and CDR2 YYEKEE (reference sequence). This CDR3 comprises 14 residues. Trimming took off 2 bases at V and 6 bases at J, with 15 bases between the two ends. These data originate in a study of T cell responses to AZD1222 COVID-19 vaccine. Study information: Second-dose schedules of about 4 or about 12 weeks were combined.

TCRdb's copy holds only in-frame clones and misses some; the assay was immunoSEQ multiplex PCR. The table lists more than 110,000 clones, 91% of them singletons. Source: peripheral blood, taken on day 0 of AZD1222 vaccination. This chain joins TRBV5-5 and TRBJ2-7, with a possible D match to TRBD1 (6 bases). The TCR originated in an adult in good health. The CDR3 DNA follows: TGTGCCAGCAGCTTCGGAACAGGGCCGGGCGAGCAGTACTTC. Translating gives CASSFGTGPGEQYF.